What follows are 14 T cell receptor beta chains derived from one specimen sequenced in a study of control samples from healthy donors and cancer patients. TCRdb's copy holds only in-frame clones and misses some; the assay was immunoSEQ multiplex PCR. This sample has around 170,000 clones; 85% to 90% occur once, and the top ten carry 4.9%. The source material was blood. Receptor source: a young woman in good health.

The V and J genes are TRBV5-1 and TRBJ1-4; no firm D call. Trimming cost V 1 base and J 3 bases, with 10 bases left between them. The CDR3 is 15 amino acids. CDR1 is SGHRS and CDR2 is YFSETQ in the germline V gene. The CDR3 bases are TGCGCCAGCAGCTTGAGCGGCAGACCTAATGAAAAACTGTTTTTT. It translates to CASSLSGRPNEKLFF.

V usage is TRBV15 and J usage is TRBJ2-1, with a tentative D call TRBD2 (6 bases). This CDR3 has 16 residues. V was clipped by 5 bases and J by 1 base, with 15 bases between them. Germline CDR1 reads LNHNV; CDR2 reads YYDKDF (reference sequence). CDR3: CATSGGLSASYNEQFF. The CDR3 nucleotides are TGTGCCACCAGCGGTGGACTATCTGCGTCCTACAATGAGCAGTTCTTC. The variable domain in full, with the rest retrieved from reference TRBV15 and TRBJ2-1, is DAMVIQNPRYQVTQFGKPVTLSCSQTLNHNVMYWYQQKSSQAPKLLFHYYDKDFNNEADTPDNFQSRRPNTSFCFLDIRSPGLGDTAMYLCATSGGLSASYNEQFFGPGTRLTVL.

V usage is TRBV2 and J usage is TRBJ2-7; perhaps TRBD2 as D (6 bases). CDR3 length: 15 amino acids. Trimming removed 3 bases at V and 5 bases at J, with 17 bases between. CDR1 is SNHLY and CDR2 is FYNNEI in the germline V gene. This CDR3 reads CASSEAGPIGDEQYV. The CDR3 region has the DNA TGTGCCAGCAGTGAGGCGGGACCAATAGGGGACGAGCAGTACGTC.

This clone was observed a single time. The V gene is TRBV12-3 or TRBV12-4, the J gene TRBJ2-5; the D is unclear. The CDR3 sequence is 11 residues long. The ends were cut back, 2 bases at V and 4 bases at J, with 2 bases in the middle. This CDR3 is CASSLLETQYF. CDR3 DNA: TGTGCCAGCAGTTTATTAGAGACCCAGTACTTC.

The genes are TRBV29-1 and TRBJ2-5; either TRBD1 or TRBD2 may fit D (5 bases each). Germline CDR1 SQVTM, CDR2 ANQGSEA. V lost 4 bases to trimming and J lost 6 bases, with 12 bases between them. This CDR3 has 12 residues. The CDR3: CSVGWGMKTQYF. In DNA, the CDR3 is TGCAGCGTTGGATGGGGGATGAAGACCCAGTACTTC.

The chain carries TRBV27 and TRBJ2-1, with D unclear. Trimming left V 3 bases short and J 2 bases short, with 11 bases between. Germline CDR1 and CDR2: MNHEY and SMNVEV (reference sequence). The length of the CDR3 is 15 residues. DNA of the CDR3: TGTGCCAGCAGTTTGGCTGCCTACCCCTACAATGAGCAGTTCTTC. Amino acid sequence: CASSLAAYPYNEQFF.

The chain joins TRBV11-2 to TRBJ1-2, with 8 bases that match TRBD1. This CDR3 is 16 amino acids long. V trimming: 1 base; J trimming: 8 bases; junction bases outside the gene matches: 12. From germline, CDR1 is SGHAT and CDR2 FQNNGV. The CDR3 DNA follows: TGTGCCAGCAGCTTAGGGGACAGGCCCGAGAATATCGGCTACACCTTC. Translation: CASSLGDRPENIGYTF.

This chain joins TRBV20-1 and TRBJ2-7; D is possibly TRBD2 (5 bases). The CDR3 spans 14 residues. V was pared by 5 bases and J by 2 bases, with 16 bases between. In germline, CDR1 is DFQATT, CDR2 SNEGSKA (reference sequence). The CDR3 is CSAGGRDLPYEQYF. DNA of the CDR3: TGCAGTGCTGGTGGACGGGATCTTCCCTACGAGCAGTACTTC.

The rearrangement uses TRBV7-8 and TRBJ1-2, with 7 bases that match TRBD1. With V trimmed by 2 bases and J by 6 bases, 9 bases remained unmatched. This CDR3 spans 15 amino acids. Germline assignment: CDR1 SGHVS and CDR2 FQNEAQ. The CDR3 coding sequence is TGTGCCAGCAGCTTAACAGGGGCGGGTTTAAATGGCTACACCTTC. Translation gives CASSLTGAGLNGYTF.

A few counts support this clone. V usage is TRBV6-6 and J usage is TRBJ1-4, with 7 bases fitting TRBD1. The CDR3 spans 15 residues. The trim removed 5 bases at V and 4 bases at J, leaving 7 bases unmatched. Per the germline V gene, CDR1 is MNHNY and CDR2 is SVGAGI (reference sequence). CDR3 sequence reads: CASSPGTAINEKLFF. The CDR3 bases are TGTGCCAGCAGTCCCGGGACAGCGATTAATGAAAAACTGTTTTTT.

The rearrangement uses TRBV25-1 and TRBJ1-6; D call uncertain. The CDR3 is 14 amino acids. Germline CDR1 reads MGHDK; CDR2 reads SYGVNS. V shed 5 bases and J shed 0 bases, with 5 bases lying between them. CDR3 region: CASSMSSYNSPLHF. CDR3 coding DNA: TGTGCCAGCAGTATGAGCTCCTATAATTCACCCCTCCACTTT.

CDR3 nucleotide sequence: TGTGCCAGTAGTATTTCAGGGGAATCCGAGCAGTACGTC. Translated, it gives CASSISGESEQYV. The chain employs TRBV19 and TRBJ2-7; D possibly corresponds to TRBD1 (6 bases). V was cut by 3 bases and J by 6 bases, with 12 bases left in between. The CDR3 runs 13 residues. CDR1 and CDR2 (germline): LNHDA, SQIVND (reference sequence).

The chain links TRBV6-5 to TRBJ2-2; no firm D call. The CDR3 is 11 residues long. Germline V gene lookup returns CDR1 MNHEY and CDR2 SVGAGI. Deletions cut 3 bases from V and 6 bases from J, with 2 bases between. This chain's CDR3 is CASSYAGELFF. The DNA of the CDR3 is TGTGCCAGCAGTTATGCCGGGGAGCTGTTTTTT.

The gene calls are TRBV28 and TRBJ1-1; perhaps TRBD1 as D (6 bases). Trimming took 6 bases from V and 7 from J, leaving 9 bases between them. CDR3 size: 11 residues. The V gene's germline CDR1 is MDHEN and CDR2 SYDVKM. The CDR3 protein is CASRIQGEAFF. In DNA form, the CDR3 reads TGTGCCAGCAGGATACAGGGTGAAGCTTTCTTT.